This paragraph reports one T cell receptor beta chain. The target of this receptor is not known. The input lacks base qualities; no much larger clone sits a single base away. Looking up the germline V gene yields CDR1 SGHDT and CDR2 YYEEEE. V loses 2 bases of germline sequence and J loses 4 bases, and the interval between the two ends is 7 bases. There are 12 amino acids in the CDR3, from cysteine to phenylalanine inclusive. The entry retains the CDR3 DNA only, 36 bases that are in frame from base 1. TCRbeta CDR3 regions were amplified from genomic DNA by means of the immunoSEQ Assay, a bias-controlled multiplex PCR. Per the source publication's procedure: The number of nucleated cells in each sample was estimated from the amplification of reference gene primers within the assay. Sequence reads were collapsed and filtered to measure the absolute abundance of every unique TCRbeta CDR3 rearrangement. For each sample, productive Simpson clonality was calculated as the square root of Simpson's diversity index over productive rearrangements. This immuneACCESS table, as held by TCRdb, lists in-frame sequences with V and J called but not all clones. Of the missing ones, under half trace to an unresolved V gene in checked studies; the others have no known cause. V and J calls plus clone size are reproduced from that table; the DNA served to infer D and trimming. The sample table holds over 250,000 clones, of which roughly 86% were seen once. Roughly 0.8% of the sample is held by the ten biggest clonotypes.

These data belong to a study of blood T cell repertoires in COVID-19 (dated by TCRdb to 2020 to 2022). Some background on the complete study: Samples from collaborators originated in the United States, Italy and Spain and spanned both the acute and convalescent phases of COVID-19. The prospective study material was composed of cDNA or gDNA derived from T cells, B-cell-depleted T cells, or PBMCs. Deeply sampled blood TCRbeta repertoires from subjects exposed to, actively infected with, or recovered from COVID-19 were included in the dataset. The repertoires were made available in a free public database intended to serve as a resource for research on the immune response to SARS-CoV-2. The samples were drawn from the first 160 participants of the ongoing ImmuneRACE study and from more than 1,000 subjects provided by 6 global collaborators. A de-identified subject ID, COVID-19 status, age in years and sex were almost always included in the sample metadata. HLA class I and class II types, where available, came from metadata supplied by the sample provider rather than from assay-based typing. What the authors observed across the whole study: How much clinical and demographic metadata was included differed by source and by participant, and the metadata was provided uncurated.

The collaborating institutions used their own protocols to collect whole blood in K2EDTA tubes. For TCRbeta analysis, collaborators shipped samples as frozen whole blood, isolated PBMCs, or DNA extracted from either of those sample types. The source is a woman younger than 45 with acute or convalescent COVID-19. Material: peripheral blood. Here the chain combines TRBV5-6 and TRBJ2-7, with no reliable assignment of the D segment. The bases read TGTGCCAGCAGCTTTGGCGGTTACGAGCAGTACTTC. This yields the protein CASSFGGYEQYF.